These T cell receptor beta chains were read from a single sample in a study of blood T cell repertoires in COVID-19. Data came from immunoSEQ multiplex PCR; TCRdb stores just in-frame clones and leaves some out. This table holds 280,000 or so clones, roughly 90% found once. Sequenced: PBMCs or T cells enriched from blood (not recorded which). The receptors shown here come from a woman aged 50 to 60 who had been exposed to COVID-19. Both conserved end residues are part of each CDR3. A D gene is named only where the DNA matches it firmly. Rows may omit the clone size; those that give it use once, few, many or a size class.

clone size	J gene	V gene	D gene	CDR3 protein	CDR3 DNA
-	TRBJ2-5	TRBV20-1	TRBD2	CSASRSGAQETQYF	TGCAGTGCTAGTCGTAGCGGGGCTCAAGAGACCCAGTACTTC
-	TRBJ2-3	TRBV5-1	TRBD2	CASSLGTSGENTDTQYF	TGCGCCAGCAGCTTGGGGACTAGCGGGGAGAACACAGATACGCAGTATTTT
-	TRBJ2-3	TRBV7-2	TRBD2	CASSLGLAGASDTQYF	TGTGCCAGCAGCTTAGGTCTAGCGGGGGCATCAGATACGCAGTATTTT
-	TRBJ1-1	TRBV28	TRBD1	CASSVTGLGNTEAFF	TGTGCCAGCAGTGTGACAGGGTTGGGGAACACTGAAGCTTTCTTT
-	TRBJ1-2	TRBV18	-	CASSPPWQGDGYTF	TGTGCCAGCTCACCACCTTGGCAGGGCGATGGCTACACCTTC
-	TRBJ2-2	TRBV19	TRBD1	CASSIAGGQGRGTGELFF	TGTGCCAGTAGTATCGCCGGGGGACAGGGAAGAGGGACCGGGGAGCTGTTTTTT
-	TRBJ1-2	TRBV15	-	CATSLAGGSGYTF	TGTGCCACCAGTCTTGCCGGTGGGAGTGGCTACACCTTC
few	TRBJ1-5	TRBV10-3	-	CATGGGEGQPQHF	TGTGCCACCGGCGGGGGAGAAGGTCAGCCCCAGCATTTT
-	TRBJ1-1	TRBV18	-	CASSLGWGGMNTEAFF	TGTGCCAGCTCACTGGGGTGGGGAGGGATGAACACTGAAGCTTTCTTT
-	TRBJ2-2	TRBV11-3	-	CASSPGDTGELFF	TGTGCCAGCAGCCCCGGGGACACCGGGGAGCTGTTTTTT